This section outlines one TCR beta chain sequence together with its context. TCRdb keeps only in-frame clones here, not all; method: immunoSEQ multiplex PCR. The profile shows about 190,000 clones, roughly 85% of them singletons. Germline assignment: CDR1 SGHNT and CDR2 YYREEE (reference sequence). The CDR3 spans 13 residues. Germline trimming cut 4 bases from V and 5 bases from J; bases unmatched to any gene: 5. This specimen comes from a study of blood T cell repertoires in COVID-19. Study-level background: Sites in the United States, Italy and Spain provided acute and convalescent COVID-19 samples. T cells, B-cell-depleted T cells, or PBMCs provided the cDNA or gDNA that served as material.

The J gene is TRBJ1-2, the V gene TRBV5-4; 7 bases map to TRBD1. The sequence came from a woman of 80 years or more with active or convalescent COVID-19. Sequencing was performed on peripheral blood. The CDR3: CASSSKQGYGYTF. For the CDR3, the DNA is TGTGCCAGCAGCAGTAAACAGGGGTATGGCTACACCTTC.